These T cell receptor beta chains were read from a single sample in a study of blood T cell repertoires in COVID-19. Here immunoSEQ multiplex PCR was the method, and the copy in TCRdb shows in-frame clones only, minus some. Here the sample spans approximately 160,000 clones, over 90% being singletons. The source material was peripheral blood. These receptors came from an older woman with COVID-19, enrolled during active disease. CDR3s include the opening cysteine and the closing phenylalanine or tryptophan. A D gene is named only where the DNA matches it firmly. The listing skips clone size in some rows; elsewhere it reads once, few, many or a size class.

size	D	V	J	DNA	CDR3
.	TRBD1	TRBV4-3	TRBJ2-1	TGCGCCAGCAGCCAGGTACAGGGGGCGAGTTATGAGCAGTTCTTC	CASSQVQGASYEQFF
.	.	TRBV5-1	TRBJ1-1	TGCGCCAGCAGCTTGGGGACACTAAACACTGAAGCTTTCTTT	CASSLGTLNTEAFF
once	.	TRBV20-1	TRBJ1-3	TGCAGTGCTAGTCGTGCAGGCCATGGAAACACCATATATTTT	CSASRAGHGNTIYF
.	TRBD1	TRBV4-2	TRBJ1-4	TGTGCCAGCAGCACCCGGGACAGTCCTAATGAAAAACTGTTTTTT	CASSTRDSPNEKLFF
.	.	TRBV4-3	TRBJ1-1	TGCGCCAGCAGCCAAGGTGAGCGGGGTCCGAACACTGAAGCTTTCTTT	CASSQGERGPNTEAFF
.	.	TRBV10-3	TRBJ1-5	TGTGCCATCAGTGAGACTGGAGGGGACTATCAGCCCCAGCATTTT	CAISETGGDYQPQHF
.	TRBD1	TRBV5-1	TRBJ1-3	TGCGCCAGCAGCTTTGGCGGTGGGACAGGGAGCTCTGGAAACACCATATATTTT	CASSFGGGTGSSGNTIYF
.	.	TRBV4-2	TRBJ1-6	TGTGCCAGCAGCCAAGTTAAAGCTTCACCCCTCCACTTT	CASSQVKASPLHF
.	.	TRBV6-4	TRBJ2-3	TGTGCCAGCAGTGACAGGAGCACTAGCACAGATACGCAGTATTTT	CASSDRSTSTDTQYF
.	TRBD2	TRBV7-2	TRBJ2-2	TGTGCCAGCAGCTTCGGACTAGCGGAGCACACCGGGGAGCTGTTTTTT	CASSFGLAEHTGELFF
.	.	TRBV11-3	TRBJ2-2	TGTGCCAGCAGCTTAGATGGTAGTACAGCCACCGGGGAGCTGTTTTTT	CASSLDGSTATGELFF
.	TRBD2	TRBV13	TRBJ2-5	TGTGCCAGCAGCTCAACTAGCGGGGCCCCAATCTTGTACTTC	CASSSTSGAPILYF
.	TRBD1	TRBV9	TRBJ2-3	TGTGCCAGCGACCGTGGAAGGGGGACAGGGGTGGCAGATACGCAGTATTTT	CASDRGRGTGVADTQYF
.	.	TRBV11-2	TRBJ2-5	TGTGCCAGCAGCTTACGGCGGGGCCTAGTTGAAAGAGAGACCCAGTACTTC	CASSLRRGLVERETQYF
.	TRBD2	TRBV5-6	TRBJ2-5	TGTGCCAGCAGCTCCGGACTAGTGGAAGAGACCCAGTACTTC	CASSSGLVEETQYF
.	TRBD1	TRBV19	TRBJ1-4	TGTGCCAGTAGGAGACAGGGACCTAATGAAAAACTGTTTTTT	CASRRQGPNEKLFF
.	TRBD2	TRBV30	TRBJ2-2	TGTGCCTGGGGAGGCGGGGGTATGAGGACCGGGGAGCTGTTTTTT	CAWGGGGMRTGELFF
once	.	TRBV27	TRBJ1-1	TGTGCCAGCAGTTCAAGAGGGTTAGTGGACACTGAAGCTTTCTTT	CASSSRGLVDTEAFF
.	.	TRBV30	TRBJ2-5	TGTGCCTGGAGTGTAAGCCTTCAAGAGACCCAGTACTTC	CAWSVSLQETQYF
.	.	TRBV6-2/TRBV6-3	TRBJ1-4	TGTGCCAGCAGTTACTCAACGAGGAGGCGAAATGAAAAACTGTTTTTT	CASSYSTRRRNEKLFF
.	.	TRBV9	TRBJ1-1	TGTGCCAGCAGCGGTAGCAGCGGCAGGCCCGGGGACACTGAAGCTTTCTTT	CASSGSSGRPGDTEAFF
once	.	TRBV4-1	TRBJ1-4	TGCGCCAGCAGCCGAGGGGAGGGAGCTACAACTAATGAAAAACTGTTTTTT	CASSRGEGATTNEKLFF
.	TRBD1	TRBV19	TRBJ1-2	TGTGCCAGTAGTACCACAGGGGGCGCGGTTGGCTACACCTTC	CASSTTGGAVGYTF
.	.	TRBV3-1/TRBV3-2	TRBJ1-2	TGTGCCAGCAGCCAAGATGATTGGTTTACCGGGAGCTATGGCTACACCTTC	CASSQDDWFTGSYGYTF
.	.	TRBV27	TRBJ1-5	TGTGCCAGCAGTTTTGAACAGCCGGCCAGGCAGAGTCAGCCCCAGCATTTT	CASSFEQPARQSQPQHF
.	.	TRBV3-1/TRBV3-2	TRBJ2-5	TGTGCCAGCAGCCAAGTACGTGCAGCGGAGACCCAGTACTTC	CASSQVRAAETQYF
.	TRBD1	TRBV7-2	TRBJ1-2	TGTGCCAGCAGCTTATTGGGACAGGGCCAGGGCTACACCTTC	CASSLLGQGQGYTF
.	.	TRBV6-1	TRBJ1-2	TGTGCCAGCAGTGAAGGGCGGTCGGAGGGTTATGGCTACACCTTC	CASSEGRSEGYGYTF